A single sample gave rise to the 32 T cell receptor beta chains below, sequenced in a study of shared clonotypes between healthy human individuals. The protocol was immunoSEQ multiplex PCR, while the TCRdb copy is restricted to in-frame clones and leaves out a portion. The sample lists just over 2,000,000 clones; less than 95% were seen once. CD45RO-negative, CCR7-positively selected cells formed the naive CD8 fraction, excluding terminally differentiated effector memory CD45RA+ cells. Sequencing was done on a sample of naive CD8+ T cells sorted from blood. The origin of the receptors is a man aged 18 to 30 in good health.

A word on this clone: One end of the junction does not line up with germline, which may come from a read error. This rearrangement joins TRBV7-7 to TRBJ2-2, with D possibly being TRBD1 (6 bases). CDR3 length: 13 residues. Germline CDR1 reads SSHAT; CDR2 reads FNYEAQ (reference sequence). DNA of the CDR3: TGTGCTAGCAGCTTGGGGGCAACCGGGGAGCTGTTTTTT. Its translation: CASSLGATGELFF.

V gene TRBV11-3 combines with J gene TRBJ2-1, with 7 positions matching TRBD2. The V gene end was trimmed by 5 bases and the J gene end by 3 bases; junction bases not matched to a gene: 16. There are 18 residues in the CDR3. From germline, CDR1 is SGHNT and CDR2 YENEEA. CDR3 DNA: TGTGCCAGCAGCCCTCGGACTAGGATACAAGAGGGCTACAATGAGCAGTTCTTC. This translates into CASSPRTRIQEGYNEQFF.

This clone was counted only a few times. The chain is built from TRBV30 and TRBJ1-2, with D possibly being TRBD1 (5 bases). Trimming took off 4 bases at V and 3 bases at J, with 6 bases between the two ends. CDR3 length equals 11 residues. Germline-derived CDR1 and CDR2 are GTSNPN and SVGIG (reference sequence). The CDR3 here is CAWMGDYGYTF. DNA for the CDR3: TGTGCCTGGATGGGGGACTATGGCTACACCTTC.

V usage is TRBV13 and J usage is TRBJ2-1, with D hard to call. The CDR3 runs to 17 residues. The ends were cut back, 2 bases at V and 1 base at J, with 15 bases in the middle. CDR1 PRHDT and CDR2 FYEKMQ come from the germline V gene (reference sequence). The CDR3 spells CASSLINSRKSYNEQFF. CDR3 in DNA: TGTGCCAGCAGCTTAATCAATAGTCGGAAATCCTACAATGAGCAGTTCTTC.

This clone was seen just once. This CDR3 is also generated by other DNA sequences in the sample. This chain joins TRBV6-5 and TRBJ2-7; D call uncertain. Germline V gives CDR1 MNHEY, CDR2 SVGAGI. The V end was cut by 2 bases, the J end by 0 bases, with 5 bases between. CDR3 length equals 13 residues. The CDR3 sequence is CASSYGFSYEQYF. CDR3 bases: TGTGCCAGCAGTTACGGGTTCTCCTACGAGCAGTACTTC.

Of note for this clone: Other DNA variants within this sample encode the same CDR3. This sequence joins TRBV7-9 and TRBJ2-5; no firm D call. Germline CDR1 and CDR2: SEHNR and FQNEAQ (reference sequence). This CDR3 contains 13 residues. The V end lost 1 base, the J end lost 2 bases, and 5 bases lay between the germline ends. The CDR3: CASSLDGQETQYF. The CDR3 DNA follows: TGTGCCAGCAGCTTAGACGGGCAAGAGACCCAGTACTTC.

The chain carries TRBV27 and TRBJ2-5; 9 bases are shared with TRBD2. V was pared by 5 bases and J by 5 bases, with 15 bases of the junction left unmatched. CDR1 is MNHEY and CDR2 is SMNVEV in the germline V gene (reference sequence). CDR3 length: 17 amino acids. CDR3 bases: TGTGCCAGCAGTACCCTTAATGCGGGAGGGCCGGGGGAGACCCAGTACTTC. This sequence encodes CASSTLNAGGPGETQYF.

This clone was seen only once. V gene TRBV28 combines with J gene TRBJ2-7; the D is unclear. The CDR3 is 14 residues long. The V gene lost 6 bases and the J gene lost 6 bases, with 18 bases spanning the gap. The germline CDR1 and CDR2 sequences are MDHEN and SYDVKM. CDR3 sequence: CASSSGRNLLEQYF. The CDR3 coding sequence is TGTGCCAGCAGCTCCGGACGGAACTTGCTCGAGCAGTACTTC. Variable domain in full (rest from reference TRBV28 and TRBJ2-7): DVKVTQSSRYLVKRTGEKVFLECVQDMDHENMFWYRQDPGLGLRLIYFSYDVKMKEKGDIPEGYSVSREKKERFSLILESASTNQTSMYLCASSSGRNLLEQYFGPGTRLTVT.

CDR3 region: CARGAGQGGIIYGYTF. CDR3 nucleotides: TGCGCCAGGGGTGCGGGACAGGGTGGGATCATCTATGGCTACACCTTC. The gene calls are TRBV5-1 and TRBJ1-2; 9 positions agree with TRBD1. Germline V gene sequence: CDR1 SGHRS, CDR2 YFSETQ. The CDR3 totals 16 residues. V gave up 8 bases and J gave up 4 bases; unmatched junction bases: 15.

V is TRBV30 and J is TRBJ1-1; D unresolved. The CDR3 totals 13 residues. Per germline, CDR1 GTSNPN and CDR2 SVGIG (reference sequence). V was trimmed by 0 bases and J by 8 bases, leaving 13 bases between them. The CDR3 loop is CAWSVRTESEAFF. The CDR3 coding sequence is TGTGCCTGGAGTGTACGTACCGAGTCCGAAGCTTTCTTT. The full variable domain, in which reference TRBV30 and TRBJ1-1 provide the parts outside the CDR3, is SQTIHQWPATLVQPVGSPLSLECTVEGTSNPNLYWYRQAAGRGLQLLFYSVGIGQISSEVPQNLSASRPQDRQFILSSKKLLLSDSGFYLCAWSVRTESEAFFGQGTRLTVV.

This clone has a single count. V is TRBV7-6 and J is TRBJ2-3; 8 nucleotides agree with TRBD1. CDR3 length: 15 amino acids. After removal of 1 base from V and 2 bases from J, the junction contained 2 bases not matched to a gene. The V gene's germline CDR1 is SGHVS and CDR2 FNYEAQ. The CDR3 is CASSLGDRTTDTQYF. For the CDR3, the DNA is TGTGCCAGCAGCTTAGGGGACAGGACCACAGATACGCAGTATTTT.

The rearrangement links TRBV7-9 to TRBJ2-7, with TRBD1 matching 9 bases. Germline V lookup: CDR1 SEHNR, CDR2 FQNEAQ (reference sequence). The CDR3 contains 14 residues. V dropped 4 bases and J dropped 4; count of bases not matched to a gene: 5. The CDR3 nucleotides read TGTGCCAGCAGCTCAACAGGGGGCCGGTACGAGCAGTACTTC. It yields the protein CASSSTGGRYEQYF.

This chain connects TRBV7-9 to TRBJ2-1; D remains ambiguous. This CDR3 is built from 12 residues. Trimming pared 4 bases from V and 6 bases from J, leaving 7 bases between. From germline, CDR1 is SEHNR and CDR2 FQNEAQ (reference sequence). The CDR3, as DNA: TGTGCCAGCAGCTCCGACCTCAATGAGCAGTTCTTC. Encoded protein: CASSSDLNEQFF. Full variable domain (missing parts from reference TRBV7-9 and TRBJ2-1): DTGVSQNPRHKITKRGQNVTFRCDPISEHNRLYWYRQTLGQGPEFLTYFQNEAQLEKSRLLSDRFSAERPKGSFSTLEIQRTEQGDSAMYLCASSSDLNEQFFGPGTRLTVL.

This clone was counted a single time. This chain joins TRBV30 and TRBJ2-3; TRBD2 matches at 10 bases. This CDR3 region has 15 residues. The J segment lost 2 bases and the V segment lost 1 base, leaving 3 bases of the junction unmatched. CDR1 and CDR2 (germline): GTSNPN, SVGIG (reference sequence). CDR3 in amino acids: CAWSGLAGFTDTQYF. In nucleotides, the CDR3 is TGTGCCTGGAGTGGACTAGCGGGTTTCACAGATACGCAGTATTTT.

Turning to this clone: Other DNA sequences from this sample encode an identical CDR3 as well. The chain recombines TRBV4-3 with TRBJ2-7, with D uncertain. V was clipped by 1 base and J by 1 base, with 8 bases between them. The CDR3 loop spans 14 amino acids. The germline CDR1 and CDR2 sequences are LGHNA and YSLEER. This chain's CDR3 is CASSQVIGSYEQYF. The CDR3 nucleotides are TGCGCCAGCAGCCAAGTAATCGGATCCTACGAGCAGTACTTC.

The gene calls are TRBV4-3 and TRBJ2-1; D is ambiguous. Germline V gene lookup returns CDR1 LGHNA and CDR2 YSLEER. Trimming pared 4 bases from V and 15 bases from J, leaving 13 bases between. The CDR3 is 11 residues long. The CDR3 spells CASSRAMDGFF. The CDR3 DNA is TGCGCCAGCAGCCGAGCGATGGACGGGTTCTTC.

The V call is TRBV18, the J call TRBJ1-4; D is ambiguous. Germline V gene data show CDR1 as KGHSH and CDR2 as LQKENI. The CDR3 sequence is 13 residues long. Trimming left V 0 bases short and J 7 bases short, with 6 bases between. The CDR3: CASSPPGGEKLFF. CDR3 DNA sequence: TGTGCCAGCTCACCACCGGGAGGTGAAAAACTGTTTTTT.

V and J are TRBV4-1 and TRBJ2-1; no firm D call. Germline V gene sequence: CDR1 MGHRA, CDR2 YSYEKL. With 0 bases removed from V and 6 bases from J, the gap between germline ends came to 9 bases. This CDR3 has 14 amino acids. The chain's CDR3 is CASSQDLRPNEQFF. The CDR3 region has the DNA TGCGCCAGCAGCCAAGATCTGAGACCCAATGAGCAGTTCTTC.

The rearrangement joins TRBV11-2 to TRBJ2-5; D might be TRBD2 (5 bases). Germline V lookup: CDR1 SGHAT, CDR2 FQNNGV. V was shortened by 5 bases and J by 2 bases, with 18 bases between the two germline ends. The CDR3 covers 16 residues. The CDR3 nucleotides are TGTGCCAGCAGCCCACGAGGGTTGGTGGGTCAAGAGACCCAGTACTTC. Amino acid sequence: CASSPRGLVGQETQYF.

CDR3 sequence (DNA): TGTGCCTGGAGTGTACAACTAGCGGTTGAGCAGTTCTTC. It specifies CAWSVQLAVEQFF. This chain links TRBV30 with TRBJ2-1, with 8 bases aligning to TRBD2. The CDR3 covers 13 residues. In germline, CDR1 is GTSNPN, CDR2 SVGIG (reference sequence). The junction had 4 bases not matched to a gene; V was cut back by 0 bases and J by 9 bases.

J is TRBJ2-3 and V is TRBV7-2, with D perhaps matching TRBD1 or TRBD2 (5 bases each). With 5 bases removed from V and 1 base from J, the gap between germline ends came to 13 bases. Germline loops: CDR1 SGHTA, CDR2 FQGNSA. This CDR3 has 15 amino acids. CDR3 sequence reads: CASSIYLGGTDTQYF. The CDR3 DNA follows: TGTGCCAGCAGCATATACTTGGGGGGCACAGATACGCAGTATTTT.

Details on this clone: At the DNA level, this CDR3 is encoded by other sequences in the same sample as well. The rearrangement joins TRBV2 to TRBJ2-1; D is unresolved. V lost 3 bases and J 0 bases, leaving 9 bases between the germline ends. From germline, CDR1 is SNHLY and CDR2 FYNNEI. This CDR3 is 15 amino acids long. As DNA, the CDR3 is TGTGCCAGCAGTGAGGGCGGAAGCTCCTACAATGAGCAGTTCTTC. It encodes CASSEGGSSYNEQFF.

The chain has TRBV18 and TRBJ2-7; 7 bases map to TRBD1. Germline values: CDR1 KGHSH, CDR2 LQKENI. The V segment lost 0 bases and the J segment 2 bases; nucleotides outside the gene matches: 7. The CDR3 covers 16 residues. The CDR3 nucleotides are TGTGCCAGCTCACCACCGGTTTCACAGGGGACCTACGAGCAGTACTTC. Translation gives CASSPPVSQGTYEQYF.

This chain joins TRBV4-3 and TRBJ2-7, with D possibly being TRBD1 (5 bases). V lost 0 bases and J lost 0, with 9 bases in between. The CDR3 has 15 residues. Germline CDR1 and CDR2: LGHNA and YSLEER. The CDR3 nucleotides read TGCGCCAGCAGCCAAGATTACGACAGCTCCTACGAGCAGTACTTC. Encoded protein: CASSQDYDSSYEQYF.

This clone was found once. V is TRBV9 and J is TRBJ1-2, with 8 bases identical to TRBD1. In germline, CDR1 is SGDLS, CDR2 YYNGEE. V was clipped by 4 bases and J by 8 bases; unmatched bases: 10. The length of the CDR3 is 14 residues. For the CDR3, the DNA is TGTGCCAGCAGCCATACTTGGACAGGGCTAGGCTACACCTTC. Protein product: CASSHTWTGLGYTF.

The CDR3 nucleotides are TGTGCCAGCAGTGGACTAGGACAGGCTAATCAAGAGACCCAGTACTTC. Its translation: CASSGLGQANQETQYF. This chain joins TRBV2 and TRBJ2-5, with D maybe TRBD1 (7 bases). CDR3 length: 16 amino acids. V lost 4 bases to trimming and J lost 2 bases, with 17 bases between them. The germline gives CDR1 SNHLY, CDR2 FYNNEI.

The chain has TRBV7-9 and TRBJ2-5; 9 bases fit TRBD2. CDR3 length: 15 residues. After removal of 5 bases from V and 5 bases from J, the junction contained 9 bases not matched to a gene. Germline V lookup: CDR1 SEHNR, CDR2 FQNEAQ (reference sequence). CDR3 protein: CASSTNLAGYETQYF. CDR3 DNA sequence: TGTGCCAGCAGCACCAACCTAGCGGGGTACGAGACCCAGTACTTC.

CDR3 DNA sequence: TGCGCCAGCAGCTTGGTATGGGGATCTGGCTACGAGCAGTACTTC. This encodes CASSLVWGSGYEQYF. The chain carries TRBV5-1 and TRBJ2-7; D is unresolved. The CDR3 loop spans 15 amino acids. Germline CDR1 is SGHRS and CDR2 is YFSETQ. With 0 bases removed from V and 3 bases from J, the gap between germline ends came to 13 bases. The full variable domain, with the rest looked up from reference TRBV5-1 and TRBJ2-7, is KAGVTQTPRYLIKTRGQQVTLSCSPISGHRSVSWYQQTPGQGLQFLFEYFSETQRNKGNFPGRFSGRQFSNSRSEMNVSTLELGDSALYLCASSLVWGSGYEQYFGPGTRLTVT.

This chain connects TRBV7-9 to TRBJ2-7; unclear D gene. The germline gives CDR1 SEHNR, CDR2 FQNEAQ (reference sequence). V was clipped by 3 bases and J by 2 bases, with 8 bases between them. This CDR3 region has 13 residues. The CDR3 DNA follows: TGTGCCAGCAGCTTGTGGAGCGCCTACGAGCAGTACTTC. Amino acid sequence: CASSLWSAYEQYF.

The chain is built from TRBV6-5 and TRBJ1-3; 7 bases are shared with TRBD1. V was clipped by 8 bases and J by 2 bases; unmatched bases: 3. Germline V gives CDR1 MNHEY, CDR2 SVGAGI. The CDR3 is 13 residues long. The CDR3 spells CASSTGAGNTIYF. CDR3 nucleotide sequence: TGTGCCAGCTCCACAGGGGCTGGAAACACCATATATTTT.

The rearrangement joins TRBV7-6 to TRBJ1-2; D may be TRBD1 (6 bases). The CDR3 has 13 residues. Germline V lookup: CDR1 SGHVS, CDR2 FNYEAQ. V gave up 3 bases and J gave up 4 bases, with 9 bases separating them. The CDR3 region is CASSFGGTYGYTF. The CDR3 bases are TGTGCCAGCAGCTTCGGGGGCACCTATGGCTACACCTTC. The whole variable domain, remainder taken from reference TRBV7-6 and TRBJ1-2, is GAGVSQSPRYKVTKRGQDVALRCDPISGHVSLYWYRQALGQGPEFLTYFNYEAQQDKSGLPNDRFSAERPEGSISTLTIQRTEQRDSAMYRCASSFGGTYGYTFGSGTRLTVV.

The chain couples TRBV21-1 to TRBJ2-7; TRBD2 is the table's D call and was not checked against the DNA. TRBV21-1 is labeled a pseudogene. The CDR3 has 15 residues. The CDR3 nucleotides are TGTGCCAGCAGCAAAGGACTATACGCCTCCTACGAGCAGTACTTC. Translation gives CASSKGLYASYEQYF.